A few counts support the clone carrying this T cell receptor (beta chain). The germline V gene has CDR1 SGHRS and CDR2 YFSETQ. The CDR3 runs 16 residues. Trimming removed 3 bases from V and 3 bases from J; junction bases left unmatched: 5. The source of the sample is a study of beta chain features in type 1 diabetes. Reverse transcribing all isolated RNA meant expressed TCRB transcripts were sequenced. TCRdb's copy holds only in-frame clones and misses some; the assay was immunoSEQ multiplex PCR. Counted here are 900,000 or so clones, roughly a sixth occurring once; the ten biggest clones make up roughly 0.025%.

Specimen: naive CD4+ T cells from blood. This chain connects TRBV5-1 to TRBJ2-5; 13 positions agree with TRBD2. This clonotype originated in a woman between 18 and 29 years old in good health. The CDR3 is CASSSGLAGPEETQYF. The CDR3 region has the DNA TGCGCCAGCAGCTCGGGACTAGCGGGACCCGAAGAGACCCAGTACTTC.